This T cell receptor beta chain was obtained from a study of T cell repertoires in cytomegalovirus infection. Trimming took 5 bases from V and 3 from J; bases not matched to a gene: 7. The CDR3 consists of 16 residues. CDR1 and CDR2 from the germline V gene are LNHDA and SQIVND (reference sequence). This clonotype was observed a handful of times. TCRdb itself ran the reads through MiXCR, one entry per CDR3 protein. Among about 140,000 distinct CDR3 sequences listed, 6.5% were seen once. Sequencing used PBMCs. This TCR was sampled from a human donor in good health (CMV status not recorded). Some clones in this sample may be carry-over from other donors' samples. This sequence joins TRBV19 and TRBJ2-1; 10 positions agree with TRBD1. The CDR3 is CASSSRGTGVYNEQFF. DNA of the CDR3: TGTGCCAGTAGTTCTAGGGGGACAGGGGTCTACAATGAGCAGTTCTTC.